Listed here is a single T cell receptor (beta chain). As processed by the authors: Estimation of nucleated cell counts was performed using reference gene primer amplification. TCRdb's copy holds only in-frame clones and misses some; the assay was immunoSEQ multiplex PCR. Clone size and V and J calls were adopted from that table, with D and trimming inferred from the DNA. In the table there are fewer than 40,000 clones, more than 70% of which are singletons. This CDR3 contains 13 residues. J was trimmed by 8 bases and V by 3 bases; bases with no gene match: 3. Germline V lookup: CDR1 SEHNR, CDR2 FQNEAQ (reference sequence). The data originate from a study of blood T cell repertoires in COVID-19. The overall study: The origin of the acute and convalescent COVID-19 samples was the United States, Italy and Spain.

The rearrangement joins TRBV7-9 to TRBJ2-4; 8 positions agree with TRBD1. The receptor was isolated from a man in his sixties or seventies with active COVID-19. Sequencing was done on a sample of peripheral blood. The CDR3 loop reads CASSLGQEDIQYF. DNA of the CDR3: TGTGCCAGCAGCTTGGGACAGGAAGACATTCAGTACTTC.